This entry lists 2 T cell receptor beta chains sequenced from one sample in a study of T cell repertoires in cytomegalovirus infection. TCRdb re-derived calls from the reads in MiXCR, one entry per CDR3 protein. Among 140,000 to 150,000 distinct CDR3 sequences listed, 25% to 35% were seen once. For these receptors, no antigen is known. Sequenced material: CD8+ T cells from cultured PBMCs, taken from culture after CMV antigen stimulation. These receptors all come from a human donor in good health (CMV status not recorded). Some clones in this sample may be carry-over from other donors' samples.

There are a few counts of this clonotype. The rearrangement joins TRBV14 to TRBJ2-1, with D possibly being TRBD2 (6 bases). CDR1 and CDR2 from the germline V gene are SGHDN and FVKESK. Trimming left V 0 bases short and J 2 bases short, with 14 bases between. The CDR3 has 17 amino acids. The CDR3 DNA follows: TGTGCCAGCAGCCAAGATAGCGGACCTTTAACCTACAATGAGCAGTTCTTC. Protein sequence: CASSQDSGPLTYNEQFF.

This clonotype showed up many times. The chain uses TRBV29-1 and TRBJ2-2, with D perhaps TRBD2 (5 bases). The CDR3 is 14 residues long. V was shortened by 4 bases and J by 6 bases, with 15 bases between the two germline ends. The germline V gene encodes CDR1 SQVTM and CDR2 ANQGSEA. The CDR3 coding sequence is TGCAGCGTTGGGGTTGAGGGAACGGCCGGGGAGCTGTTTTTT. This encodes CSVGVEGTAGELFF.